The following is a TCR beta chain sequence with its context. The antigen remains undetermined. These data come from a study of T cells in localized non-small cell lung cancer. Overall study findings and caveats: When the top 100 tumor clones were examined, a median 57 of them also appeared in the adjacent lung, which was paired and uninvolved. In uninvolved adjacent lung, T cell clonality reached its highest value, exceeding tumor.

Repertoires were generated with immunoSEQ multiplex PCR, while TCRdb's copy carries only in-frame clones and drops some. The sample has approximately 37,000 clones; about 87% are singletons. The clonotype originates from a man aged 18-55 years with stage I lung adenocarcinoma. The material was peripheral blood, obtained before any cancer treatment.

CDR3 region: CASSSKRRGETQYF. CDR3 DNA sequence: TGTGCCAGCAGTTCAAAACGCAGGGGAGAGACCCAGTACTTC. V gene TRBV14 combines with J gene TRBJ2-5, with a tentative D call TRBD1 (6 bases). Germline V gene sequence: CDR1 SGHDN, CDR2 FVKESK. Trimming removed 6 bases from V and 4 bases from J, with 15 bases in between. The CDR3 length is 14 residues.